What follows are 32 T cell receptor beta chains derived from one specimen sequenced in a study of blood T cell repertoires in COVID-19. Assay used: immunoSEQ multiplex PCR; TCRdb lists only in-frame clones, some missing. This sample has under 50,000 clones, with approximately 95% found just once. The sample comprised peripheral blood. These receptors all come from a man between 60 and 70 years old with COVID-19, enrolled during active disease.

The J gene is TRBJ2-5, the V gene TRBV28; 10 nucleotides align to TRBD2. This CDR3 region has 16 residues. Germline V lookup: CDR1 MDHEN, CDR2 SYDVKM. V lost 5 bases to trimming and J lost 2 bases; unmatched junction nucleotides: 8. In nucleotides, the CDR3 is TGTGCCAGCAGTACAAAACTAGCGGGGCTACAAGAGACCCAGTACTTC. Amino acids: CASSTKLAGLQETQYF.

The V gene is TRBV9, the J gene TRBJ2-3; D is unclear. Germline V lookup: CDR1 SGDLS, CDR2 YYNGEE. V was pared by 4 bases and J by 4 bases, with 13 bases between. This CDR3 has 14 residues. CDR3 amino acids: CASSSRFLPDTQYF. The CDR3 region has the DNA TGTGCCAGCAGCTCCCGGTTTCTCCCAGATACGCAGTATTTT.

The chain couples TRBV25-1 to TRBJ2-1; 8 bases are shared with TRBD2. V lost 1 base to trimming and J lost 4 bases; unmatched junction nucleotides: 6. The length of the CDR3 is 16 residues. Germline V lookup: CDR1 MGHDK, CDR2 SYGVNS. The CDR3 DNA reads as TGTGCCAGCAGTGAATCTCGCGGGGGGTCATACAATGAGCAGTTCTTC. This translates into CASSESRGGSYNEQFF.

V is TRBV5-4 and J is TRBJ1-1, with TRBD1 matching 7 bases. The V gene end was trimmed by 10 bases and the J gene end by 0 bases; junction bases not matched to a gene: 9. The CDR3 totals 14 residues. CDR1 is SGHNT and CDR2 is YYREEE in the germline V gene (reference sequence). This CDR3 reads CAGFYRGLNTEAFF. The CDR3 nucleotides read TGTGCCGGATTCTACAGGGGCTTGAACACTGAAGCTTTCTTT. Supplemented by reference TRBV5-4 and TRBJ1-1, the full variable domain reads ETGVTQSPTHLIKTRGQQVTLRCSSQSGHNTVSWYQQALGQGPQFIFQYYREEENGRGNFPPRFSGLQFPNYSSELNVNALELDDSALYLCAGFYRGLNTEAFFGQGTRLTVV.

This clone was found once. The chain combines TRBV18 with TRBJ2-3; TRBD1 is a possible D gene (6 bases). CDR3 length equals 17 residues. Germline CDR1 reads KGHSH; CDR2 reads LQKENI. V gave up 5 bases and J gave up 4 bases, with 22 bases separating them. CDR3 DNA: TGTGCCAGCTCAGGGTTTATGGACAGCCCCCGCGCAGATACGCAGTATTTT. It translates to CASSGFMDSPRADTQYF.

The chain recombines TRBV29-1 with TRBJ2-7; TRBD1 is a possible D gene (6 bases). Deletions cut 2 bases from V and 2 bases from J, with 13 bases between. This CDR3 contains 14 residues. Germline-derived CDR1 and CDR2 are SQVTM and ANQGSEA. CDR3: CSVELQGFPYEQYF. As DNA, the CDR3 is TGCAGCGTTGAATTGCAGGGGTTTCCCTACGAGCAGTACTTC.

This chain uses TRBV5-6 with TRBJ2-3; D perhaps matches TRBD1 (6 bases). This CDR3 spans 16 amino acids. Germline assignment: CDR1 SGHDT and CDR2 YYEEEE. The V end lost 0 bases, the J end lost 4 bases, and 15 bases lay between the germline ends. CDR3: CASSLGGPFGADTQYF. CDR3 coding DNA: TGTGCCAGCAGCTTGGGGGGGCCTTTTGGCGCAGATACGCAGTATTTT.

The chain carries TRBV24-1 and TRBJ2-2; 7 positions match TRBD1. This CDR3 has 16 residues. The V gene end was trimmed by 3 bases and the J gene end by 4 bases; junction bases not matched to a gene: 7. Looked up from germline, CDR1 is KGHDR and CDR2 is SFDVKD. Here the CDR3 reads CATSDGGQIVTGELFF. In nucleotides, the CDR3 is TGTGCCACCAGTGATGGGGGACAGATCGTCACCGGGGAGCTGTTTTTT.

The chain links TRBV7-2 to TRBJ2-1; 8 nucleotides line up with TRBD2. In germline, CDR1 is SGHTA, CDR2 FQGNSA. CDR3 length: 14 residues. Trimming took 8 bases from V and 6 from J; bases not matched to a gene: 9. Here the CDR3 reads CASGTGGAINEQFF. Here the CDR3 DNA reads TGTGCCAGCGGTACGGGGGGGGCGATCAATGAGCAGTTCTTC.

This chain connects TRBV6-5 to TRBJ1-2, with TRBD1 identical over 9 bases. CDR1 is MNHEY and CDR2 is SVGAGI in the germline V gene. Trimming removed 6 bases from V and 0 bases from J; junction bases left unmatched: 2. This CDR3 region has 14 residues. The CDR3 here is CASRGTGSNYGYTF. CDR3 nucleotide sequence: TGTGCCAGCAGAGGGACAGGGTCTAACTATGGCTACACCTTC.

The V and J genes are TRBV7-9 and TRBJ1-5, with 9 bases that match TRBD1. The germline V gene encodes CDR1 SEHNR and CDR2 FQNEAQ (reference sequence). This CDR3 has 15 amino acids. Trimming cost V 2 bases and J 4 bases; bases outside gene matches: 3. CDR3 nucleotide sequence: TGTGCCAGCAGCTTATGGGGACAGGGAAATCAGCCCCAGCATTTT. As protein: CASSLWGQGNQPQHF.

The chain carries TRBV4-1 and TRBJ2-2; TRBD1 matches 9 bases. The length of the CDR3 is 17 residues. Per germline, CDR1 MGHRA and CDR2 YSYEKL. V shed 1 base, J shed 6 bases, and the junction held 9 bases outside the gene matches. CDR3 sequence: CASSQASGQGFAGELFF. CDR3 nucleotide sequence: TGCGCCAGCAGCCAAGCATCGGGACAGGGTTTCGCCGGGGAGCTGTTTTTT.

The rearrangement links TRBV7-8 to TRBJ1-1, with a tentative D call TRBD1 (5 bases). The V end lost 5 bases, the J end lost 4 bases, and 11 bases lay between the germline ends. This CDR3 is 13 amino acids long. CDR1 and CDR2 (germline): SGHVS, FQNEAQ. This CDR3 reads CASSTRQTTEAFF. The CDR3 nucleotides read TGTGCCAGCAGCACGAGACAGACCACTGAAGCTTTCTTT.

This clone showed up just a few times. The chain is built from TRBV9 and TRBJ2-1; no definite D call. CDR1 is SGDLS, CDR2 YYNGEE, per germline. This CDR3 has 13 amino acids. Trimming cost V 4 bases and J 4 bases, with 9 bases left between them. The CDR3 loop is CASSPRGYNEQFF. CDR3 sequence (DNA): TGTGCCAGCAGCCCCCGAGGATACAATGAGCAGTTCTTC.

This sequence joins TRBV6-5 and TRBJ2-7; 8 positions match TRBD2. J was trimmed by 0 bases and V by 7 bases; bases with no gene match: 8. Per the germline V gene, CDR1 is MNHEY and CDR2 is SVGAGI. The CDR3 consists of 15 residues. CDR3 in amino acids: CASITSGRSSYEQYF. The CDR3 coding sequence is TGTGCCAGCATTACAAGCGGGAGAAGCTCCTACGAGCAGTACTTC.

V gene TRBV4-2 combines with J gene TRBJ1-3; D call uncertain. CDR1 and CDR2 from the germline V gene are LGHNA and YNFKEQ. V was trimmed by 0 bases and J by 0 bases, leaving 9 bases between them. CDR3 length: 16 residues. The CDR3 spells CASSQDPSVSGNTIYF. In DNA, the CDR3 is TGTGCCAGCAGCCAAGATCCGTCGGTCTCTGGAAACACCATATATTTT.

This chain joins TRBV5-1 and TRBJ1-5, with TRBD1 matching 9 bases. The CDR3 runs 15 residues. The germline V gene has CDR1 SGHRS and CDR2 YFSETQ. With 3 bases clipped from V and 1 base from J, the junction kept 2 bases outside the gene matches. CDR3 nucleotides: TGCGCCAGCAGCTCGGGGACAGGGAGCAATCAGCCCCAGCATTTT. This sequence encodes CASSSGTGSNQPQHF.

The genes are TRBV28 and TRBJ2-7; D unresolved. Germline values: CDR1 MDHEN, CDR2 SYDVKM. The CDR3 totals 11 residues. V shed 6 bases and J shed 3 bases, with 6 bases lying between them. In nucleotides, the CDR3 is TGTGCCAGCAGCCCGGGCTACGAGCAGTACTTC. This sequence encodes CASSPGYEQYF.

V gene TRBV27 combines with J gene TRBJ2-7; 11 nucleotides agree with TRBD1. V lost 7 bases, J lost 4 bases, and 6 bases stayed unmatched. Germline V gene lookup returns CDR1 MNHEY and CDR2 SMNVEV (reference sequence). This CDR3 has 14 residues. The DNA for the CDR3 is TGTGCCAGCAAAAGGACAGGGGGCAATTACGAGCAGTACTTC. Translation: CASKRTGGNYEQYF.

The chain employs TRBV27 and TRBJ1-6; 10 bases are a match to TRBD1. CDR1 and CDR2 from the germline V gene are MNHEY and SMNVEV (reference sequence). The ends lost 4 bases at V and 9 bases at J; junction bases unmatched: 3. The CDR3 extends over 14 amino acids. The CDR3 sequence is CASSWRTGGSPLHF. CDR3 coding DNA: TGTGCCAGCAGTTGGAGGACAGGGGGTTCACCCCTCCACTTT.

J is TRBJ1-4 and V is TRBV7-9; no reliable D call. This CDR3 spans 15 amino acids. Germline-derived CDR1 and CDR2 are SEHNR and FQNEAQ (reference sequence). V dropped 1 base and J dropped 3 bases, with 9 bases sitting between them. DNA of the CDR3: TGTGCCAGCAGCTTAGATGAAACGGCTAATGAAAAACTGTTTTTT. It specifies CASSLDETANEKLFF.

The V and J genes are TRBV27 and TRBJ1-1; weak D call: TRBD1 (5 bases). This CDR3 spans 15 amino acids. V lost 6 bases, J lost 0 bases, and 14 bases lay in between. Germline CDR1 and CDR2: MNHEY and SMNVEV (reference sequence). CDR3 protein: CASRTGGLLNTEAFF. In DNA, the CDR3 is TGTGCCAGCAGGACGGGGGGACTATTGAACACTGAAGCTTTCTTT.

The chain recombines TRBV10-3 with TRBJ1-1; tentatively, D is TRBD1 (5 bases). Germline V gene sequence: CDR1 ENHRY, CDR2 SYGVKD. V was shortened by 0 bases and J by 7 bases, with 12 bases between the two germline ends. The CDR3 extends over 14 amino acids. The CDR3 protein is CAISESGGQGEAFF. The CDR3 region has the DNA TGTGCCATCAGTGAGTCCGGAGGGCAGGGTGAAGCTTTCTTT.

This chain joins TRBV6-5 and TRBJ1-2, with unresolved D. CDR1 is MNHEY and CDR2 is SVGAGI in the germline V gene. The CDR3 contains 14 residues. Trimming took 0 bases from V and 11 from J, leaving 16 bases between them. The CDR3 is CASSYSNNSPGYTF. CDR3 nucleotides: TGTGCCAGCAGTTACTCGAATAACTCCCCGGGGTACACCTTC.

This clone is a singleton in its sample. The chain links TRBV7-3 to TRBJ2-2, with 10 bases matching TRBD2. V lost 4 bases and J lost 7; bases outside the gene matches: 12. The CDR3 extends over 17 amino acids. Germline V gene lookup returns CDR1 SGHTA and CDR2 FQGTGA. CDR3 protein: CASSSPQREGVDGELFF. CDR3 bases: TGTGCCAGCAGCTCACCCCAGCGGGAGGGAGTCGACGGGGAGCTGTTTTTT.

In this sample, this clone turned up once. The DNA is omitted, as the CDR3 cannot be located on it reliably, and the CDR3 follows TCRdb's listing. The chain carries TRBV21-1 and TRBJ2-1; TRBD2 is the table's D call and was not checked against the DNA. TRBV21-1 is described as a pseudogene. The CDR3 region is 20 residues in length, termini included. The CDR3 region is CASSKEIVAGGSFSYNEQFF.

J is TRBJ2-1 and V is TRBV6-2 or TRBV6-3; TRBD2 matches 13 bases. CDR1 and CDR2 (germline): MNHEY, SVGEGT. This CDR3 comprises 18 residues. V lost 2 bases and J lost 6; bases outside the gene matches: 10. This chain's CDR3 is CASSYPLRLAGGFNEQFF. In DNA form, the CDR3 reads TGTGCCAGCAGTTACCCCCTCCGACTAGCGGGAGGATTCAATGAGCAGTTCTTC.

The gene calls are TRBV7-9 and TRBJ1-5; a weak D match, TRBD1 (6 bases). The CDR3 extends over 14 amino acids. Trimming shortened V by 8 bases and J by 0 bases, and 11 bases separated the two germline ends. Germline-derived CDR1 and CDR2 are SEHNR and FQNEAQ (reference sequence). The chain's CDR3 is CASGQGYSNQPQHF. CDR3 coding DNA: TGTGCCAGCGGCCAGGGGTATAGCAATCAGCCCCAGCATTTT.

The DNA of the CDR3 is TGTGCCAGCAGTTTAGGGGACAGGGGATATGGCTACACCTTC. This codes for CASSLGDRGYGYTF. The rearrangement uses TRBV28 and TRBJ1-2; TRBD1 aligns across 10 bases. The ends lost 2 bases at V and 5 bases at J; junction bases unmatched: 2. From germline, CDR1 is MDHEN and CDR2 SYDVKM. This CDR3 is 14 amino acids long.

The chain recombines TRBV27 with TRBJ2-1; 11 bases fit TRBD2. The ends lost 6 bases at V and 6 bases at J; junction bases unmatched: 7. This CDR3 spans 15 amino acids. Germline V gene data show CDR1 as MNHEY and CDR2 as SMNVEV (reference sequence). This chain's CDR3 is CASSKGTSGLNEQFF. In DNA form, the CDR3 reads TGTGCCAGCAGCAAGGGGACTAGCGGCCTCAATGAGCAGTTCTTC.

The chain has TRBV27 and TRBJ1-2; weak D call: TRBD1 (5 bases). The ends were cut back, 6 bases at V and 8 bases at J, with 19 bases in the middle. Germline CDR1 is MNHEY and CDR2 is SMNVEV (reference sequence). The CDR3 has 14 residues. CDR3 region: CASSPGTGAGGYTF. DNA for the CDR3: TGTGCCAGCAGCCCCGGAACCGGGGCGGGGGGCTACACCTTC.

This chain joins TRBV7-2 and TRBJ2-5; 11 nucleotides line up with TRBD2. This CDR3 spans 17 amino acids. Germline V lookup: CDR1 SGHTA, CDR2 FQGNSA. With 3 bases clipped from V and 3 bases from J, the junction kept 9 bases outside the gene matches. CDR3 region: CASSFLAGGTWEETQYF. The CDR3 nucleotides read TGTGCCAGCAGCTTTCTAGCGGGGGGAACGTGGGAAGAGACCCAGTACTTC.